This T cell receptor (beta chain) was sequenced for a study of post-analysis software for immune sequencing data. Points from the study as a whole: The normalized Chao1 diversity of multiple sclerosis patients was significantly lower than that of controls. There were several TRBV segments more frequent in patients than controls, and TRBV5-6, TRBV5-1 and TRBV20-1 were among them.

Germline V gene data show CDR1 as SGHTA and CDR2 as FQGNSA. V was shortened by 6 bases and J by 2 bases, with 20 bases between the two germline ends. The CDR3 length is 17 residues. Unique molecular identifiers were carried by the TCR beta cDNA libraries. Some 500,000 cDNA molecules were recovered from an input of 1 to 10 million T cells. MiXCR, run by TCRdb on the PCR reads, gives a single entry per CDR3 protein. The sample lists some 690,000 distinct CDR3 sequences; more than 50% were seen once. In the case of this clonotype: Its specificity is unknown.

The V call is TRBV7-2, the J call TRBJ2-1; D is perhaps TRBD2 (6 bases). The source material was blood. The sequence came from a girl aged 2-15 years with multiple sclerosis. DNA of the CDR3: TGTGCCAGCAGACTAAGTAGCGGTCAGGACCCCTACAATGAGCAGTTCTTC. It encodes CASRLSSGQDPYNEQFF.